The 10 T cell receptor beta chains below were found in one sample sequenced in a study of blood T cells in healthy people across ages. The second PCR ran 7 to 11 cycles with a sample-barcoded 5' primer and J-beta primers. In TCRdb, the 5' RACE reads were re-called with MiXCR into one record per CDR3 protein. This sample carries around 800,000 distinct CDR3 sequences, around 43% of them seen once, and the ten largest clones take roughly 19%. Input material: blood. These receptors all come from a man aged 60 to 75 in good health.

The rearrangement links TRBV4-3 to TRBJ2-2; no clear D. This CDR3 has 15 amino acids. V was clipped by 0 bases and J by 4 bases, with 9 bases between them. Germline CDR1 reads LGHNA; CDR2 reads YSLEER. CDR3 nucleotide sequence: TGCGCCAGCAGCCAAGAAGAACAGCCCACCGGGGAGCTGTTTTTT. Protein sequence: CASSQEEQPTGELFF.

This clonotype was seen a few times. The CDR3 here is CSVEGRTGVGRNNEQFF. The CDR3 region has the DNA TGCAGCGTTGAAGGGCGGACAGGGGTGGGACGCAACAATGAGCAGTTCTTC. The chain uses TRBV29-1 and TRBJ2-1; TRBD1 agrees at 9 bases. In germline, CDR1 is SQVTM, CDR2 ANQGSEA. The length of the CDR3 is 17 residues. Trimming cost V 1 base and J 5 bases; bases outside gene matches: 12.

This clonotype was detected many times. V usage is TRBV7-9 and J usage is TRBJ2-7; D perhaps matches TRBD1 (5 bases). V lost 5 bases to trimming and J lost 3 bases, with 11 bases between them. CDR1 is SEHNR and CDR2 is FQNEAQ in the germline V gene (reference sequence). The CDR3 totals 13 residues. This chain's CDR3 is CASSVQGLYEQYF. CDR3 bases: TGTGCCAGCAGCGTTCAGGGCCTCTACGAGCAGTACTTC.

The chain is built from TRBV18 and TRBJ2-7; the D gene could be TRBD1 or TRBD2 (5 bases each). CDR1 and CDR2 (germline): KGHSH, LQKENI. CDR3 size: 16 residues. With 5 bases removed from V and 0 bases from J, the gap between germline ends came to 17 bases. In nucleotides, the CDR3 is TGTGCCAGCTCATCCCGGGGCAGGGAGACCTCCTACGAGCAGTACTTC. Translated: CASSSRGRETSYEQYF.

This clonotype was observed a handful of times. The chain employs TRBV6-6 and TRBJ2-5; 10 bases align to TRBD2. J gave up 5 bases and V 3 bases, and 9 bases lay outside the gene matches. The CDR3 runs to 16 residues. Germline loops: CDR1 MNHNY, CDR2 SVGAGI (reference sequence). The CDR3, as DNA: TGTGCCAGCAGTTATGGGAGCGGGGGGGCAGCCGAGACCCAGTACTTC. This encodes CASSYGSGGAAETQYF.

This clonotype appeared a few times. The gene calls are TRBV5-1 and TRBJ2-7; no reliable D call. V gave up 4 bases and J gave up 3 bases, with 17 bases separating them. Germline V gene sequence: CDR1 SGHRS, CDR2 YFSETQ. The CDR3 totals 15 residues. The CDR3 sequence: CASSPSDARVYEQYF. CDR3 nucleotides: TGCGCCAGCAGCCCTTCTGACGCCCGGGTCTACGAGCAGTACTTC.

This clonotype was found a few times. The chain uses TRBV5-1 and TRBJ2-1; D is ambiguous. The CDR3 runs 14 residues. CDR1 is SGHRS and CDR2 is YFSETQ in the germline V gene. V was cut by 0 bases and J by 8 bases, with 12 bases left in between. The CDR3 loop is CASSLGLEFDEQFF. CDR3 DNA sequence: TGCGCCAGCAGCTTGGGGCTAGAATTCGATGAGCAGTTCTTC.

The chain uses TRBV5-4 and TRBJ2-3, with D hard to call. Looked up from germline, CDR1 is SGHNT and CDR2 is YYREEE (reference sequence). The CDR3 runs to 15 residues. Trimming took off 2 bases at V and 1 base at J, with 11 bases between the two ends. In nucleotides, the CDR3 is TGTGCCAGCAGCTTCGAACTACTTCGCACAGATACGCAGTATTTT. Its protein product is CASSFELLRTDTQYF.

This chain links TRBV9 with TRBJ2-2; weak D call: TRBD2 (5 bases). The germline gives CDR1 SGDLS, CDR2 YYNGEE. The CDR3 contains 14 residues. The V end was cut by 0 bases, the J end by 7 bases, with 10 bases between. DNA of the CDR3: TGTGCCAGCAGCGTAGTACTAGTAGGCGGGGAGCTGTTTTTT. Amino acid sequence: CASSVVLVGGELFF.

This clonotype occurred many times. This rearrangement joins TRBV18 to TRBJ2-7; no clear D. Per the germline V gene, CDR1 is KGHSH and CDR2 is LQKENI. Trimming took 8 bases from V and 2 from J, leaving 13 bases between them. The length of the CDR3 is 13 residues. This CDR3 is CASSPQETYEQYF. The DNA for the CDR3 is TGTGCCAGCAGTCCCCAGGAGACCTACGAGCAGTACTTC.